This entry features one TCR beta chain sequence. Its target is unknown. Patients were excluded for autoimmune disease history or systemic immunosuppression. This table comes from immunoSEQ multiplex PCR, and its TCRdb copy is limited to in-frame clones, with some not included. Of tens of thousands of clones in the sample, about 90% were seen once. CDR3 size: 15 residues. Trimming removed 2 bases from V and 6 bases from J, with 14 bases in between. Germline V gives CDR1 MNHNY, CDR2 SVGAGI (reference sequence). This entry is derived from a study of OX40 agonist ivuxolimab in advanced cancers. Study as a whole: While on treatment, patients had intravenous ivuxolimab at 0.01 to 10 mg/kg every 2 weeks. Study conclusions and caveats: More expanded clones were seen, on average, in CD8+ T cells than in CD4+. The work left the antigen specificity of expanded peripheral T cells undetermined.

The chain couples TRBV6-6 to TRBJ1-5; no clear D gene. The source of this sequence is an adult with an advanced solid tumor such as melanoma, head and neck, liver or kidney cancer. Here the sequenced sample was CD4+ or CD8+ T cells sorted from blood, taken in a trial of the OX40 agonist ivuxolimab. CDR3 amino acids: CASSYGPGRAQPQHF. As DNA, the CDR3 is TGTGCCAGCAGTTACGGTCCGGGTCGGGCTCAGCCCCAGCATTTT.